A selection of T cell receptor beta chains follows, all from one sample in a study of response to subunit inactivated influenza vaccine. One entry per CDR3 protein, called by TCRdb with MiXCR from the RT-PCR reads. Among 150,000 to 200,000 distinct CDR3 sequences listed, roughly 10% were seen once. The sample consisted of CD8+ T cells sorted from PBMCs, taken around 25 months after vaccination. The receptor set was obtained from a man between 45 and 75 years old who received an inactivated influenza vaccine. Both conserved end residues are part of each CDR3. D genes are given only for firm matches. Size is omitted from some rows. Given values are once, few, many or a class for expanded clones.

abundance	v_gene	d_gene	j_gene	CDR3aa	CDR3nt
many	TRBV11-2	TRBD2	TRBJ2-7	CASSLDVLAGVFYEQYF	TGTGCCAGCAGCTTAGACGTCCTAGCGGGGGTTTTCTACGAGCAGTACTTC
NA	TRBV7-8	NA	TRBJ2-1	CASSLEGGGGNEQFF	TGTGCCAGCAGCTTAGAGGGGGGTGGAGGGAATGAGCAGTTCTTC
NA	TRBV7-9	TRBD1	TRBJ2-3	CASSFGTGGHTDTQYF	TGTGCCAGCAGCTTCGGGACAGGGGGCCACACAGATACGCAGTATTTT
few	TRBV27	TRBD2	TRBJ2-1	CASSPGTSGNNEQFF	TGTGCCAGCAGTCCGGGGACTAGCGGGAACAATGAGCAGTTCTTC
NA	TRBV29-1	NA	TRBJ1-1	CSVEGGTLNTEAFF	TGCAGCGTTGAAGGAGGCACCTTGAACACTGAAGCTTTCTTT
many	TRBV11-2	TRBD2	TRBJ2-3	CASSLDVAGSTDTQYF	TGTGCCAGCAGCTTAGATGTAGCGGGGAGCACAGATACGCAGTATTTT
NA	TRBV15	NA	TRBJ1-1	CPTSGLLLSEAFF	TGTCCCACCAGCGGACTCCTTCTCAGTGAAGCTTTCTTT
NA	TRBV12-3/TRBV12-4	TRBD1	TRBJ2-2	CASSSPLTGGGTGELFF	TGTGCCAGCAGTTCCCCCTTAACAGGGGGCGGCACCGGGGAGCTGTTTTTT
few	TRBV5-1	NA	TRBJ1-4	CASSLRSPSTLVGLFF	TGCGCCAGCAGCTTGCGGAGCCCTTCGACGTTAGTGGGACTGTTTTTT
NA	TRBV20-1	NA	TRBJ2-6	CSARDLWANVLTF	TGCAGTGCTAGAGATCTATGGGCCAACGTCCTGACTTTC
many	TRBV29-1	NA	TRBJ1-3	CSVSGSTGNTIYF	TGCAGCGTTTCCGGCAGTACTGGAAACACCATATATTTT
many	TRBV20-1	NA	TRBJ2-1	CSARDSSPEQFF	TGCAGTGCTAGAGATTCTAGCCCCGAGCAGTTCTTC
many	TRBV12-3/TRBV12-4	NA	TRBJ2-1	CASSPQDGLYNEQFF	TGTGCCAGCAGTCCGCAGGACGGCCTATACAATGAGCAGTTCTTC
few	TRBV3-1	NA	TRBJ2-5	CASSQVVGAWETQYF	TGTGCCAGCAGCCAAGTGGTAGGGGCGTGGGAGACCCAGTACTTC
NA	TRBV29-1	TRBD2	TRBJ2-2	CSVEGLVVPGELFF	TGCAGCGTTGAGGGACTAGTTGTTCCCGGGGAGCTGTTTTTT
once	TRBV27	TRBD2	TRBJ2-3	CASSHGLAGVEDTQYF	TGTGCCAGCAGTCACGGACTAGCGGGAGTGGAAGATACGCAGTATTTT
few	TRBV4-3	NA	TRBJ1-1	CASSQGRHFNTEAFF	TGCGCCAGCAGCCAAGGGCGGCACTTTAACACTGAAGCTTTCTTT
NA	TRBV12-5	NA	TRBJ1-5	CASGLNIYSNQPQHF	TGTGCTAGTGGTTTAAACATATATAGCAATCAGCCCCAGCATTTT
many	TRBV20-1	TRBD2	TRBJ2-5	CSASELAGQETQYF	TGCAGTGCTAGCGAACTAGCGGGACAAGAGACCCAGTACTTC
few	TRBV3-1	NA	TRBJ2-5	CASSQVSRGAETQYF	TGTGCCAGCAGCCAAGTCAGCAGGGGAGCAGAGACCCAGTACTTC
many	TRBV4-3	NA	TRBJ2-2	CASSQDLILAGELFF	TGCGCCAGCAGCCAAGATCTAATTCTAGCGGGGGAGCTGTTTTTT
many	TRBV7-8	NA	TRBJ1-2	CASSLAAGDGYTF	TGTGCCAGCAGCTTAGCTGCAGGGGATGGCTACACCTTC
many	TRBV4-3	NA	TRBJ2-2	CASSQWSPGTGELFF	TGCGCCAGCAGCCAATGGTCACCAGGCACCGGGGAGCTGTTTTTT
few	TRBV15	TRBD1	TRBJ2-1	CATSRLDRGYNEQFF	TGTGCCACCAGCAGACTCGACAGGGGGTACAATGAGCAGTTCTTC
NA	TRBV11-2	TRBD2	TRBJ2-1	CASSQRLTSGGASEQFF	TGTGCCAGCAGCCAACGATTGACTAGCGGGGGGGCCAGTGAGCAGTTCTTC
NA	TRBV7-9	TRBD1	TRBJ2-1	CASSTRQGSSNEQFF	TGTGCCAGCAGCACTAGACAGGGTTCCAGCAATGAGCAGTTCTTC
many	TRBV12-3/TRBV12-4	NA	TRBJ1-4	CASSLRSRDEKLFF	TGTGCCAGCAGCTTAAGGTCCAGGGATGAAAAACTGTTTTTT
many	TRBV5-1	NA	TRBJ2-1	CASSLAGVNNEQFF	TGCGCCAGCAGCTTGGCGGGAGTGAACAATGAGCAGTTCTTC
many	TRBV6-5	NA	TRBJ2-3	CASSYSGGGNTDTQYF	TGTGCCAGCAGTTACTCGGGCGGAGGGAACACAGATACGCAGTATTTT